These T cell receptor beta chains were read from a single sample in a study of blood T cell repertoires in COVID-19. Repertoires were generated with immunoSEQ multiplex PCR, while TCRdb's copy carries only in-frame clones and drops some. This table has approximately 230,000 clones, roughly 80% appearing once. The sample was peripheral blood. Receptors were obtained from an elderly man with acute or convalescent COVID-19. Each CDR3 is given with its conserved first and last residue. D genes are given only for firm matches. Size tells how often a clone was seen (once, few, many) or the class of an expanded clone, and some rows leave it out.

j_gene,abundance,d_gene,v_gene,CDR3aa,CDR3nt
TRBJ1-1,.,.,TRBV18,CASSPQGRTTEAFF,TGTGCCAGCTCACCGCAAGGGAGGACCACTGAAGCTTTCTTT
TRBJ1-2,few,TRBD1,TRBV10-1,CASSRTGGYGYTF,TGCGCCAGCAGTCGGACAGGGGGCTATGGCTACACCTTC
TRBJ2-7,.,TRBD1,TRBV29-1,CSAVTGTAAYEQYF,TGCAGCGCCGTGACCGGGACAGCGGCCTACGAGCAGTACTTC
TRBJ2-7,.,TRBD1,TRBV18,CASFRDRESEQYF,TGTGCCAGTTTCCGGGACAGGGAAAGCGAGCAGTACTTC
TRBJ2-3,.,.,TRBV7-8,CASSRQYTDTQYF,TGTGCCAGCAGCCGACAGTACACAGATACGCAGTATTTT
TRBJ2-1,.,.,TRBV18,CASSPGSEDEQFF,TGTGCCAGCTCTCCCGGGTCAGAGGATGAGCAGTTCTTC
TRBJ1-4,.,.,TRBV5-6,CASSWGRGEKLFF,TGTGCCAGCAGCTGGGGGCGAGGGGAAAAACTGTTTTTT
TRBJ1-2,.,.,TRBV27,CASSFIRDMNLKYTF,TGTGCCAGCAGTTTCATCCGGGACATGAACCTCAAGTACACCTTC
TRBJ2-3,.,TRBD2,TRBV6-5,CASSLGGRVGAQYF,TGTGCCAGCAGTTTGGGCGGGAGAGTCGGTGCGCAGTATTTT
TRBJ2-2,.,.,TRBV30,CAWSLRDRSTGELFF,TGTGCCTGGAGCTTACGCGACAGATCGACCGGGGAGCTGTTTTTT
TRBJ2-7,.,TRBD2,TRBV6-5,CASSPASGRSEQYF,TGTGCCAGCAGTCCTGCGAGCGGGAGGAGCGAGCAGTACTTC